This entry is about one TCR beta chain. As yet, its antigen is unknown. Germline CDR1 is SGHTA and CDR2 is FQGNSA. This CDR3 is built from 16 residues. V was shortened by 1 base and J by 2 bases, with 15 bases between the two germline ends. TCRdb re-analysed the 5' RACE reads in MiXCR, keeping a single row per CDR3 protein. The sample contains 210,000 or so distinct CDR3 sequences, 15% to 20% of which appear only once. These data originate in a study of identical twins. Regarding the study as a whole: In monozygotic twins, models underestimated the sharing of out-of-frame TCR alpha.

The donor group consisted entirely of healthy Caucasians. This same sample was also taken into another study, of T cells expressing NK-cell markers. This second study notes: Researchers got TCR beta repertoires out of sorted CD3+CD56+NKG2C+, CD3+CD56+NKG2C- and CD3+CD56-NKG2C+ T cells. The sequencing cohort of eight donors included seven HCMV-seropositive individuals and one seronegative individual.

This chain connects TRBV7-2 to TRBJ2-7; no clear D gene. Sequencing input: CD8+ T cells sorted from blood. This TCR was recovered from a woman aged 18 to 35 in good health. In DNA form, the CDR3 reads TGTGCCAGCAGCTTAGTGACGCCTAGAAGCCCCTACGAGCAGTACTTC. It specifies CASSLVTPRSPYEQYF. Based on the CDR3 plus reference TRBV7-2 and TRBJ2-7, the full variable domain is GAGVSQSPSNKVTEKGKDVELRCDPISGHTALYWYRQSLGQGLEFLIYFQGNSAPDKSGLPSDRFSAERTGGSVSTLTIQRTQQEDSAVYLCASSLVTPRSPYEQYFGPGTRLTVT.